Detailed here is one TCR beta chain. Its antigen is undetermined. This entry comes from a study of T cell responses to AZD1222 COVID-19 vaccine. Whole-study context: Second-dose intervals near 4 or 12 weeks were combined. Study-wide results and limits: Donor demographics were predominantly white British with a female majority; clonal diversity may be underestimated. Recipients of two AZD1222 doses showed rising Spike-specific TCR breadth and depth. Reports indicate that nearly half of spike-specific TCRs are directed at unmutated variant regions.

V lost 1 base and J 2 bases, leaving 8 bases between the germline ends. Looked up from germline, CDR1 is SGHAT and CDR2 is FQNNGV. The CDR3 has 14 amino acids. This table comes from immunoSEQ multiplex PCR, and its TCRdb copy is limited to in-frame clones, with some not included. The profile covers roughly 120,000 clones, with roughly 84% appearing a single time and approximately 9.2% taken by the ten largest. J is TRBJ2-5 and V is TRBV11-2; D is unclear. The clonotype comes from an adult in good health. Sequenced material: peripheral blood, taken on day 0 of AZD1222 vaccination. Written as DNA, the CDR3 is TGTGCCAGCAGCTTAGTTCCCGAACAAGAGACCCAGTACTTC. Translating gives CASSLVPEQETQYF.